A selection of T cell receptor beta chains follows, all from one sample in a study of cytomegalovirus exposure and HLA in healthy donors. Assay: immunoSEQ multiplex PCR; the TCRdb copy retains only in-frame clones and omits some. The sample lists some 180,000 clones; 70% to 85% were seen once. The sequencing sample was made of PBMCs. Receptors originate from a woman under 40 in good health and CMV-seropositive. Both conserved end residues are trimmed from each CDR3. Each record gives: J gene, V gene, CDR3 protein.

j_call: TRBJ2-1
v_call: TRBV29-1
cdr3_aa: SVDDRGPYNEQF

j_call: TRBJ1-1
v_call: TRBV7-6
cdr3_aa: ASSSGQYTEAF

j_call: TRBJ1-2
v_call: TRBV7-8
cdr3_aa: ASSLPTRANYGYT

j_call: TRBJ1-5
v_call: TRBV4-1
cdr3_aa: ASSQDLASNQPQH

j_call: TRBJ2-1
v_call: TRBV11-3
cdr3_aa: ASSLSRDNEQF

j_call: TRBJ2-1
v_call: TRBV19
cdr3_aa: ASTPTGTYNEQF

j_call: TRBJ2-7
v_call: TRBV7-9
cdr3_aa: ASNPLVSHEQY

j_call: TRBJ2-3
v_call: TRBV6-5
cdr3_aa: ASSYSWDRGTDTQY

j_call: TRBJ1-2
v_call: TRBV10-3
cdr3_aa: AISADRVYGYT

j_call: TRBJ2-3
v_call: TRBV18
cdr3_aa: ASRVGTDTQY

j_call: TRBJ1-1
v_call: TRBV4-3
cdr3_aa: ASSQGRGGTEAF

j_call: TRBJ2-1
v_call: TRBV20-1
cdr3_aa: SARSSREQF

j_call: TRBJ2-1
v_call: TRBV2
cdr3_aa: ASSDPTHSGTSYNEQF

j_call: TRBJ1-1
v_call: TRBV10-2
cdr3_aa: ASRDGTATGNTEAF

j_call: TRBJ2-2
v_call: TRBV10-3
cdr3_aa: AISLEGGQFTGELF

j_call: TRBJ1-2
v_call: TRBV7-9
cdr3_aa: ASSFSATGNYGYT

j_call: TRBJ1-2
v_call: TRBV5-4
cdr3_aa: ASSLGPEAEGNT

j_call: TRBJ2-3
v_call: TRBV7-9
cdr3_aa: ASSAPRGDTQY

j_call: TRBJ2-1
v_call: TRBV9
cdr3_aa: ASSRGSEQF

j_call: TRBJ2-4
v_call: TRBV2
cdr3_aa: ASSESAGNYIQY

j_call: TRBJ2-7
v_call: TRBV9
cdr3_aa: ASSVDSSYEQY

j_call: TRBJ1-3
v_call: TRBV4-2
cdr3_aa: ASSQETGGSGNTIY

j_call: TRBJ2-2
v_call: TRBV4-1
cdr3_aa: ASSQGLAGNTGELF

j_call: TRBJ2-3
v_call: TRBV2
cdr3_aa: ASSPRTSGGEEY

j_call: TRBJ2-7
v_call: TRBV5-6
cdr3_aa: ASSILAENGYEQY

j_call: TRBJ2-1
v_call: TRBV4-1
cdr3_aa: ASSQDHQGLDEQF